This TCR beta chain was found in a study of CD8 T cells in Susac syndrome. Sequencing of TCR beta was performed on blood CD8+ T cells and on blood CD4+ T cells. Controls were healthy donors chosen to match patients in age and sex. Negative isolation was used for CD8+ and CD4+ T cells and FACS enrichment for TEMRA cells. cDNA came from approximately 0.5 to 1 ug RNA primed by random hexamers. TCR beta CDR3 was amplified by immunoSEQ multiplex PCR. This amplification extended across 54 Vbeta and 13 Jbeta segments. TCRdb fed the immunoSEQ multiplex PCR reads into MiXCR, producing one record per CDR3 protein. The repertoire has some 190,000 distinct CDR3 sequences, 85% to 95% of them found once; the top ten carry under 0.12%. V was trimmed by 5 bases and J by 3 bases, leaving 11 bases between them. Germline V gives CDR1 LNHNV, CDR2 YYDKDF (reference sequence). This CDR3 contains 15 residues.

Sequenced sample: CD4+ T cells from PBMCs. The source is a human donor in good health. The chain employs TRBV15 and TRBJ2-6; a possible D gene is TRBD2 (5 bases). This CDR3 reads CATSLRGNGANVLTF. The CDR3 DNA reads TGTGCCACCAGCCTGCGAGGGAATGGGGCCAACGTCCTGACTTTC.